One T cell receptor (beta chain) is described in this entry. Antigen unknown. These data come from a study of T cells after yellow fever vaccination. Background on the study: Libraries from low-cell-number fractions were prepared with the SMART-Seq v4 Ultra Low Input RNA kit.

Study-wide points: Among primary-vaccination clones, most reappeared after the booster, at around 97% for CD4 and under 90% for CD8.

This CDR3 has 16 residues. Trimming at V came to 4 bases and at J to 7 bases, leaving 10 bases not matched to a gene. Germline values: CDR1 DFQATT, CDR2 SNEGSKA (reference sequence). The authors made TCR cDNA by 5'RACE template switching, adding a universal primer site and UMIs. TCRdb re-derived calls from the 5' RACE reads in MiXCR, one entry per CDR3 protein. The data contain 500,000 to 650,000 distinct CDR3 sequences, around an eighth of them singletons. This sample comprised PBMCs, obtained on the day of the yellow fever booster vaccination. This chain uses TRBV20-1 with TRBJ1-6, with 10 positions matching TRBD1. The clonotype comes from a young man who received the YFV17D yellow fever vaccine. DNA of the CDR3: TGCAGTGCTAAAACGAGGGACAGGGGTCGAAATTCACCCCTCCACTTT. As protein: CSAKTRDRGRNSPLHF.